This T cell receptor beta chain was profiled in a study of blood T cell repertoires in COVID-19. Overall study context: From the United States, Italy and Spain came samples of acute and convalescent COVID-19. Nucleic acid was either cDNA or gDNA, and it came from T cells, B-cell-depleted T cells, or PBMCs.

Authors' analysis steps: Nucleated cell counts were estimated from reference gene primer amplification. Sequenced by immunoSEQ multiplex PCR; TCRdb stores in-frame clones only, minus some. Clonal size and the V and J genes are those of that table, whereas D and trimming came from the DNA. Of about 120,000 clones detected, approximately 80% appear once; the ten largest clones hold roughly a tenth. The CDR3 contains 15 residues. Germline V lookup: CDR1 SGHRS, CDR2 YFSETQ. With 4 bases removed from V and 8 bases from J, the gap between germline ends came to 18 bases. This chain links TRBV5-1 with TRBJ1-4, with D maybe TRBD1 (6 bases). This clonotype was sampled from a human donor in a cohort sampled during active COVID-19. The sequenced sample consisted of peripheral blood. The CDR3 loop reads CASSVTGTYTEKLFF. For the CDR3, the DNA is TGCGCCAGCAGCGTGACCGGGACATACACCGAAAAACTGTTTTTT.